This TCR beta chain appears in the sequencing data of a study of read filtering for tumor transcriptome and immune sequencing. About the research overall: DNase treatment preceded whole-transcriptome library preparation. IR-seq gave about 3.5 to 10.27 million TCR reads per sample; RNA-seq gave roughly 80 to 1273.

The V and J ends lost 7 bases and 1 base respectively, with 2 bases between them. Germline V CDR1 and CDR2: SGHRS, YFSETQ. The CDR3 has 11 residues. This clonotype was seen ten or more times. The target antigen is unknown. This library used approximately 0.4 ug RNA and molecular barcoded adaptors spanning alpha/delta and beta/gamma chains. TCRdb itself ran the reads through MiXCR, one entry per CDR3 protein. The sample includes 55,000 to 60,000 distinct CDR3 sequences, 12% seen only once; the top ten take approximately 16%. Study-wide results and caveats: Dropping single-read clonotypes raised IR-seq and RNA-seq shared-clonotype correlation.

The V gene is TRBV5-1, the J gene TRBJ2-2; D gene ambiguous. The sequenced sample was a population of CD138-negative cells sorted from bone marrow. The TCR was taken from a donor older than 35 with multiple myeloma. In nucleotides, the CDR3 is TGCGCCAGCCAGAACACCGGGGAGCTGTTTTTT. The encoded protein is CASQNTGELFF.